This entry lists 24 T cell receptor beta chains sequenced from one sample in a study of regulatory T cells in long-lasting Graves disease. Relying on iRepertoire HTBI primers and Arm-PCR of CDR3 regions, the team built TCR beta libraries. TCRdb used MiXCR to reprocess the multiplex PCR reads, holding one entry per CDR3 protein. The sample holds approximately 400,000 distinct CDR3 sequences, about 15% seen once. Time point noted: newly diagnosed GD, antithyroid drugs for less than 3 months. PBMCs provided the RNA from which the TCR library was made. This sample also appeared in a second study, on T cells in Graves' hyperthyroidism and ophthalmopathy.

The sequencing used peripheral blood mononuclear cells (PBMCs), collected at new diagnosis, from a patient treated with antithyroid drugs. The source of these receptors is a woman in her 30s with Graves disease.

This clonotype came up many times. The CDR3 DNA follows: TGCAGTGCTAGAGATTTCGGCTTAGCGGGAGGGGCAGATACGCAGTATTTT. This gives the protein CSARDFGLAGGADTQYF. V gene TRBV20-1 combines with J gene TRBJ2-3; 11 nucleotides align to TRBD2. This CDR3 comprises 17 residues. The ends lost 0 bases at V and 4 bases at J; junction bases unmatched: 9. Looked up from germline, CDR1 is DFQATT and CDR2 is SNEGSKA (reference sequence).

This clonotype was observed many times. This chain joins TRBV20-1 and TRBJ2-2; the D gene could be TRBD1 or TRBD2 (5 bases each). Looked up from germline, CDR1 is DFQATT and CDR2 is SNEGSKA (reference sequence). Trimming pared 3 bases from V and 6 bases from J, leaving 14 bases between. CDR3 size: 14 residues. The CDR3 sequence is CSASGGPRAGELFF. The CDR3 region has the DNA TGCAGTGCTAGCGGAGGCCCCAGGGCCGGGGAGCTGTTTTTT.

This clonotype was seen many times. Here the CDR3 reads CASSYSNSPGDTIYF. CDR3 nucleotides: TGTGCCAGCAGTTACTCGAACTCACCCGGGGACACCATATATTTT. The chain carries TRBV6-2 or TRBV6-3 and TRBJ1-3; D is unresolved. In germline, CDR1 is MNHEY, CDR2 SVGEGT. V was cut by 0 bases and J by 8 bases, with 14 bases left in between. The CDR3 runs to 15 residues.

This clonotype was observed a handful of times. The CDR3 bases are TGTGCCAGTAGAACAGGGTATGAGCAGTTCTTC. This codes for CASRTGYEQFF. The J gene is TRBJ2-1, the V gene TRBV19; D is possibly TRBD1 (6 bases). Germline assignment: CDR1 LNHDA and CDR2 SQIVND (reference sequence). The CDR3 has 11 amino acids. Trimming left V 6 bases short and J 8 bases short, with 8 bases between.

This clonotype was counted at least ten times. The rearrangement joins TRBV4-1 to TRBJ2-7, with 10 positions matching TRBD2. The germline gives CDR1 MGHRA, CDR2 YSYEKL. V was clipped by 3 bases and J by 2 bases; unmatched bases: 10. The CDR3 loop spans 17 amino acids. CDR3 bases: TGCGCCAGCAGCCAGGCAGGAACTAGCGGGACTCCCTACGAGCAGTACTTC. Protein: CASSQAGTSGTPYEQYF.

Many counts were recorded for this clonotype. The CDR3, as DNA: TGTGCCAGCAGTTTAACGGGACAGGGTGACGAGCAGTACTTC. It yields the protein CASSLTGQGDEQYF. J is TRBJ2-7 and V is TRBV28, with TRBD1 matching 9 bases. This CDR3 contains 14 residues. The J segment lost 5 bases and the V segment lost 2 bases, leaving 4 bases of the junction unmatched. CDR1 is MDHEN and CDR2 is SYDVKM in the germline V gene.

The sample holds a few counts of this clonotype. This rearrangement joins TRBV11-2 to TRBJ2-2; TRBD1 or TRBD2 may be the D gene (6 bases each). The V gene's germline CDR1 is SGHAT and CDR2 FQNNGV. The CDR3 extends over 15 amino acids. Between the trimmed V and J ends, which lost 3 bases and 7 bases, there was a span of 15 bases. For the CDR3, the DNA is TGTGCCAGCAGCTTCGGGACTTTGGACAGCGGGGAGCTGTTTTTT. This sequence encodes CASSFGTLDSGELFF.

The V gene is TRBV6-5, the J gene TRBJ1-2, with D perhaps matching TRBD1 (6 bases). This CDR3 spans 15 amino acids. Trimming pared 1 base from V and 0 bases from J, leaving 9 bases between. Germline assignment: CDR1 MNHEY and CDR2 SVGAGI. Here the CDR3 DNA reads TGTGCCAGCAGTTACTTCGGGACACCTAACTATGGCTACACCTTC. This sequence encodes CASSYFGTPNYGYTF.

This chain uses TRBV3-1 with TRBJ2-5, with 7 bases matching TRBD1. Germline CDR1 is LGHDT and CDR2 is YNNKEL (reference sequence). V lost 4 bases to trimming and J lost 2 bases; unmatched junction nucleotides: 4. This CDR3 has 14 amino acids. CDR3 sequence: CASSPRDRQETQYF. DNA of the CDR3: TGTGCCAGCAGCCCCCGGGACAGACAAGAGACCCAGTACTTC.

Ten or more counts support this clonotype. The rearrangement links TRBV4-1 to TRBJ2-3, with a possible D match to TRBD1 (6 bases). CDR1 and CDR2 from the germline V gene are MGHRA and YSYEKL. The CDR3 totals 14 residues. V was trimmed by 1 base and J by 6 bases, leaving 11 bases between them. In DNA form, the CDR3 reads TGCGCCAGCAGCCAAGTCAGGGGAGCCGATACGCAGTATTTT. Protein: CASSQVRGADTQYF.

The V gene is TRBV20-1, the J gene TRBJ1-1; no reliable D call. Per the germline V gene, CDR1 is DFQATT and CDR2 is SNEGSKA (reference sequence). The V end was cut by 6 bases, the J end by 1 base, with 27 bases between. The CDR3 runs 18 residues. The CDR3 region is CSARNSWIGERGNTEAFF. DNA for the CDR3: TGCAGTGCCAGAAACTCATGGATTGGGGAGCGGGGGAACACTGAAGCTTTCTTT.

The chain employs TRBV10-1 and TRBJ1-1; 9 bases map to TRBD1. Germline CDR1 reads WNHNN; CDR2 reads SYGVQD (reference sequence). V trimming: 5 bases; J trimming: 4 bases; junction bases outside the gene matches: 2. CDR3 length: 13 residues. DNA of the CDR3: TGCGCCAGCAGTATGACAGGGGGCACTGAAGCTTTCTTT. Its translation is CASSMTGGTEAFF.

The CDR3 sequence: CASSQETSGSQEQFF. The CDR3, as DNA: TGTGCCAGCAGCCAAGAGACTAGCGGGAGCCAAGAGCAGTTCTTC. The chain has TRBV3-1 and TRBJ2-1, with 12 bases aligning to TRBD2. The germline V gene encodes CDR1 LGHDT and CDR2 YNNKEL (reference sequence). After removal of 0 bases from V and 10 bases from J, the junction contained 4 bases not matched to a gene. The CDR3 runs 15 residues.

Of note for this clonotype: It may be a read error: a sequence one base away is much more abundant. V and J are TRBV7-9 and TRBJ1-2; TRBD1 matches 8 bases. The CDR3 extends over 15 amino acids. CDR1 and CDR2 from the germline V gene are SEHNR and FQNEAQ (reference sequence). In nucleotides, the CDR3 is TGTGCCAGCAGCTTAGTGACAGGGGCTAACTATGGCCACACCTTC. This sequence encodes CASSLVTGANYGHTF.

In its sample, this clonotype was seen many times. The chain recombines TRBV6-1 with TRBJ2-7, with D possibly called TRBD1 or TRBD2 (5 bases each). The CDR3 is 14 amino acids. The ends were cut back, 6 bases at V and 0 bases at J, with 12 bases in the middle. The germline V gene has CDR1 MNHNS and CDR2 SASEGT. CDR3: CASRLGRISYEQYF. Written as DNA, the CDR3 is TGTGCCAGCAGGTTGGGACGGATCTCCTACGAGCAGTACTTC.

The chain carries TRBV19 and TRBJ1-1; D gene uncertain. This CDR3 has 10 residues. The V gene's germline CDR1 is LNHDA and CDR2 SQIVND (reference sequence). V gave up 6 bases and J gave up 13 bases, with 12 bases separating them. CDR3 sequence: CASRGSFDFF. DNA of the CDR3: TGTGCCAGTAGGGGAAGTTTCGATTTCTTT.

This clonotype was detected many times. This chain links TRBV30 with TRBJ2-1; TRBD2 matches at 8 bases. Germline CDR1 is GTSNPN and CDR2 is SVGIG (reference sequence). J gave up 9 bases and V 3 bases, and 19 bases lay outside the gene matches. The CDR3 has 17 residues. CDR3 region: CAWRDPPPGRGYFEQFF. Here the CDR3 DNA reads TGTGCCTGGAGAGATCCCCCTCCCGGGAGGGGATACTTTGAGCAGTTCTTC. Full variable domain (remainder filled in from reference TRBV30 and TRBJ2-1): SQTIHQWPATLVQPVGSPLSLECTVEGTSNPNLYWYRQAAGRGLQLLFYSVGIGQISSEVPQNLSASRPQDRQFILSSKKLLLSDSGFYLCAWRDPPPGRGYFEQFFGPGTRLTVL.

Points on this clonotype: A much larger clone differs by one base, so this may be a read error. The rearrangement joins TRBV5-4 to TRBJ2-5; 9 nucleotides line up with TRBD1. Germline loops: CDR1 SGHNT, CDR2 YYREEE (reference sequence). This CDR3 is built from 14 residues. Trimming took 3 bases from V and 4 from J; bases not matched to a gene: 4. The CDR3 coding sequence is TGTGCCAGCAGCTCTACAGGGGGCAGAGAGACCCAGTACTTC. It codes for CASSSTGGRETQYF.

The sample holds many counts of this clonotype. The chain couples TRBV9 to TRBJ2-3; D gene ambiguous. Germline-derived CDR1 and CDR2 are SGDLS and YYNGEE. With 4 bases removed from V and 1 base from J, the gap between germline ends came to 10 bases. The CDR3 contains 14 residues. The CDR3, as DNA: TGTGCCAGCAGCCCCGATTGGGGCACAGATACGCAGTATTTT. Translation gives CASSPDWGTDTQYF. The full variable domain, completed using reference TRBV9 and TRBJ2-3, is DSGVTQTPKHLITATGQRVTLRCSPRSGDLSVYWYQQSLDQGLQFLIQYYNGEERAKGNILERFSAQQFPDLHSELNLSSLELGDSALYFCASSPDWGTDTQYFGPGTRLTVL.

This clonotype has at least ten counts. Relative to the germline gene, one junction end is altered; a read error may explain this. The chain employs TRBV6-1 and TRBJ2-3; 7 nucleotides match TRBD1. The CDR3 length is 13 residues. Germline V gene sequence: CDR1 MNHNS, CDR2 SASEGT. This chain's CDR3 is CASRDRAVDTQYF. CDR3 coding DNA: TGTGCCAGCCGTGACAGGGCGGTAGATACGCAGTATTTT.

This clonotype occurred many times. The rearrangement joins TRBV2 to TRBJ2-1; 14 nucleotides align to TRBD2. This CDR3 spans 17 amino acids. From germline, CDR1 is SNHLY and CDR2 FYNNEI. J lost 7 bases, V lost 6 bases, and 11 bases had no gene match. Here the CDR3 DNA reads TGTGCCAGCAGAGAAAACCCGGGACTAGCGGGAGTGAATGAGCAGTTCTTC. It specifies CASRENPGLAGVNEQFF.

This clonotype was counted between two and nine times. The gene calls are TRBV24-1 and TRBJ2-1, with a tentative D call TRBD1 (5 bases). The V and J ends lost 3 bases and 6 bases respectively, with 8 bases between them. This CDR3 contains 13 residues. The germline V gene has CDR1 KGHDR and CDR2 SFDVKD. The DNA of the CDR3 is TGTGCCACCAGTGATATCAGGGCCAATGAGCAGTTCTTC. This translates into CATSDIRANEQFF.

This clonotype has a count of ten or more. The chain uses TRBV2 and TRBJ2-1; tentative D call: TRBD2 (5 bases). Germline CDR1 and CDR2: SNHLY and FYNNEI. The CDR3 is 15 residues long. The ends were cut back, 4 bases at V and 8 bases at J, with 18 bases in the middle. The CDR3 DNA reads TGTGCCAGCAGTGGTGGACTCATAAATATTGATGAGCAGTTCTTC. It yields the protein CASSGGLINIDEQFF.

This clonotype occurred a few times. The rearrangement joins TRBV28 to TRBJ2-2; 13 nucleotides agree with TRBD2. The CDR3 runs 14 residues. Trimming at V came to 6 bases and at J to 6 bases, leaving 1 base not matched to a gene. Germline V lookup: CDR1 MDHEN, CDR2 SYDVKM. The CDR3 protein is CASRLAGGAGELFF. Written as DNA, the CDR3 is TGTGCCAGCAGACTAGCGGGAGGGGCCGGGGAGCTGTTTTTT.